This TCR beta chain was captured in a study of shared clonotypes between healthy human individuals. Study-wide context: Donors, aged 18 to 49, were a couple of women and three men. Study findings and constraints: The low donor count limited represented genetic and exposure-history diversity. Sharing across a handful of donors was seen in around 5% of naive CD4 clonotypes.

As concerns this clone: Antigen unknown.

TCRdb keeps only in-frame clones here, not all; method: immunoSEQ multiplex PCR. This table holds some 2,500,000 clones, around 93% found once. The CDR3 spans 15 residues. From germline, CDR1 is SGHRS and CDR2 YFSETQ. Trimming removed 1 base at V and 3 bases at J, with 13 bases between. Sequences were obtained from naive CD4+ T cells from PBMCs. Documented subset: CD45RA+ positively selected. J is TRBJ2-5 and V is TRBV5-1; weak D call: TRBD1 (5 bases). The TCR was taken from a young man in good health. Some clones in this sample may be carry-over from other donors' samples. Here the CDR3 reads CASSLSWWGEETQYF. The CDR3 DNA reads TGCGCCAGCAGCTTGAGTTGGTGGGGCGAAGAGACCCAGTACTTC.